The 14 T cell receptor beta chains given below trace back to one sample, sequenced in a study (dated by TCRdb to between 2014 and 2016). Receptors were amplified or captured by 5' RACE. TCRdb records Illumina MiSeq as the sequencer. TCRdb reprocessing: public reads trimmed at Q25 with fastp, clones called with MiXCR, in-frame beta chains kept. Each record represents a unique CDR3 protein, reported with the most common genes and DNA among its rows. The sample table holds 52,000 or so distinct CDR3 sequences, of which less than 25% were seen once. About 2.9% of the sample is taken by the ten largest. Cells that were CD4+CD25+CD127-/low were the ones isolated as Tregs. Sequenced: tumor-infiltrating Tregs sorted from the breast tumor. The receptors shown here come from a female donor with breast cancer.

This clonotype was recorded many times. The chain is built from TRBV20-1 and TRBJ1-5; possible D gene TRBD1, 6 bases. Trimming removed 5 bases at V and 1 base at J, with 9 bases between. Looked up from germline, CDR1 is DFQATT and CDR2 is SNEGSKA (reference sequence). The CDR3 covers 13 residues. The CDR3 loop is CSAGGESNQPQHF. In nucleotides, the CDR3 is TGCAGTGCTGGGGGCGAGAGCAATCAGCCCCAGCATTTT.

This sequence joins TRBV2 and TRBJ1-2, with D maybe TRBD1 (5 bases). The CDR3 runs 15 residues. The V gene lost 8 bases and the J gene lost 6 bases, with 22 bases spanning the gap. The germline V gene encodes CDR1 SNHLY and CDR2 FYNNEI. The CDR3 region is CASGSGGASRNGYTF. Here the CDR3 DNA reads TGTGCCAGCGGGTCGGGAGGGGCCAGCAGGAATGGCTACACCTTC.

The chain links TRBV6-2 or TRBV6-3 to TRBJ2-3; unclear D gene. CDR1 MNHEY and CDR2 SVGEGT come from the germline V gene. V was cut by 6 bases and J by 3 bases, with 13 bases left in between. The CDR3 length is 14 residues. The CDR3 spells CASSPFSRTDTQYF. DNA of the CDR3: TGTGCCAGCAGCCCATTTTCCCGGACAGATACGCAGTATTTT.

There are a few counts of this clonotype. The chain carries TRBV5-1 and TRBJ2-1, with 14 nucleotides matching TRBD2. The V gene end was trimmed by 0 bases and the J gene end by 8 bases; junction bases not matched to a gene: 4. The CDR3 is 16 amino acids. Germline CDR1 SGHRS, CDR2 YFSETQ. In DNA form, the CDR3 reads TGCGCCAGCAGCTTGGCCGAGGGACTAGCGGGAGATGAGCAGTTCTTC. Its translation is CASSLAEGLAGDEQFF.

This clonotype came up a few times. V gene TRBV20-1 combines with J gene TRBJ1-5; D uncertain. This CDR3 spans 15 amino acids. The germline V gene has CDR1 DFQATT and CDR2 SNEGSKA (reference sequence). V lost 0 bases and J 0 bases, leaving 9 bases between the germline ends. This chain's CDR3 is CSARDQRHSNQPQHF. The CDR3 DNA reads as TGCAGTGCTAGAGACCAGCGGCATAGCAATCAGCCCCAGCATTTT.

Worth noting for this clonotype: Its ends do not fully match the called genes, so a read error is possible. The chain joins TRBV9 to TRBJ2-1; 8 bases match TRBD1. Germline lookup yields CDR1 SGDLS and CDR2 YYNGEE. The CDR3 loop spans 16 amino acids. The CDR3 DNA sequence: TGTGCCGGCAGCGTTTCCCCAGGGGGCGGTGGGAATGAGCAGTTCTTC. As protein: CAGSVSPGGGGNEQFF. Looking up the rest from reference TRBV9 and TRBJ2-1 gives the full variable domain: DSGVTQTPKHLITATGQRVTLRCSPRSGDLSVYWYQQSLDQGLQFLIQYYNGEERAKGNILERFSAQQFPDLHSELNLSSLELGDSALYFCAGSVSPGGGGNEQFFGPGTRLTVL.

Comment on this clonotype: A much larger clone differs by one base, so this may be a read error. This chain connects TRBV21-1 to TRBJ1-2; the table's D call of TRBD1 was not tested on the DNA. TRBV21-1 is described as a pseudogene. This CDR3 spans 14 amino acids. The CDR3 protein is CASSDGGQPYGHTF. DNA of the CDR3: TGTGCCAGCAGCGACGGGGGACAGCCCTATGGCCACACCTTC.

This clonotype was seen a single time. This chain connects TRBV12-3 or TRBV12-4 to TRBJ1-1; no reliable D call. V lost 6 bases and J 4 bases, leaving 12 bases between the germline ends. This CDR3 has 13 amino acids. CDR3 bases: TGTGCCAGCAGCCCATCGTCGGGCACTGAAGCTTTCTTT. Translating gives CASSPSSGTEAFF.

The V and J genes are TRBV27 and TRBJ1-5; tentatively, D is TRBD1 (5 bases). The V end was cut by 4 bases, the J end by 6 bases, with 13 bases between. The germline V gene has CDR1 MNHEY and CDR2 SMNVEV (reference sequence). This CDR3 contains 14 residues. The CDR3 spells CASSSYPGFQPQHF. The CDR3 DNA reads TGTGCCAGCAGTTCCTACCCAGGGTTTCAGCCCCAGCATTTT.

As regards this clonotype: This may be a read error: a much more frequent sequence differs by one nucleotide. The chain joins TRBV7-6 to TRBJ1-4, with 8 bases fitting TRBD1. Per germline, CDR1 SGHVS and CDR2 FNYEAQ. Trimming took 5 bases from V and 10 from J; bases not matched to a gene: 9. The length of the CDR3 is 14 residues. CDR3 region: CASSPKKDRGKLFF. In nucleotides, the CDR3 is TGTGCCAGCAGCCCCAAGAAAGACAGGGGAAAACTGTTTTTT.

This clonotype was counted a few times. The chain has TRBV28 and TRBJ1-2; 8 bases align to TRBD1. This CDR3 region has 16 residues. The germline gives CDR1 MDHEN, CDR2 SYDVKM. Trimming at V came to 6 bases and at J to 5 bases, leaving 14 bases not matched to a gene. The CDR3 bases are TGTGCCAGCAGCCCCTTATGGACAGGGAATTTTTATGGCTACACCTTC. It translates to CASSPLWTGNFYGYTF.

For this clonotype: Since a much larger clone is just one base distant, this may be a read error. The chain combines TRBV5-1 with TRBJ2-1; tentative D call: TRBD2 (6 bases). CDR3 length: 15 amino acids. The V end was cut by 3 bases, the J end by 4 bases, with 14 bases between. Germline lookup yields CDR1 SGHRS and CDR2 YFSETQ. The CDR3 DNA sequence: TGCGCCAGCAGCTGGGGATGGGACTCTTACAATGAGCAGTTCTTC. It translates to CASSWGWDSYNEQFF.

The genes are TRBV2 and TRBJ1-1; TRBD1 aligns across 7 bases. The CDR3 consists of 12 residues. From germline, CDR1 is SNHLY and CDR2 FYNNEI. The J segment lost 11 bases and the V segment lost 6 bases, leaving 9 bases of the junction unmatched. The CDR3 nucleotides read TGTGCCAGCAGCGGGGACAGCCTTAGGGCTTTCTTT. Encoded protein: CASSGDSLRAFF.

This clonotype was seen many times. This chain links TRBV4-1 with TRBJ2-3; 8 bases line up with TRBD2. This CDR3 region has 17 residues. Trimming at V came to 0 bases and at J to 2 bases, leaving 7 bases not matched to a gene. Germline CDR1 and CDR2: MGHRA and YSYEKL. This CDR3 reads CASSQELSGRVTDTQYF. The CDR3 nucleotides are TGCGCCAGCAGCCAAGAATTGAGCGGGAGAGTCACAGATACGCAGTATTTT.